This TCR beta chain was profiled in a study of blood T cell repertoires in COVID-19. Turning to the study itself: Acute and convalescent COVID-19 specimens originated in the United States, Italy and Spain.

This clone was recorded once. Method: immunoSEQ multiplex PCR; TCRdb's copy keeps in-frame clones and lacks some. The sample holds just over 300,000 clones, around nine tenths seen once. Per germline, CDR1 SNHLY and CDR2 FYNNEI. There are 16 residues in the CDR3. Trimming at V came to 7 bases and at J to 2 bases, leaving 6 bases not matched to a gene. The chain carries TRBV2 and TRBJ2-6, with 9 bases matching TRBD1. Input material: peripheral blood. The source of this sequence is a woman in her 30s with COVID-19, enrolled during active disease. Here the CDR3 reads CASTVDRGAGANVLTF. CDR3 bases: TGTGCCAGCACCGTGGACAGGGGCGCTGGGGCCAACGTCCTGACTTTC.